This record looks at one TCR beta chain sequence and its context. Blood samples, whole and unsorted for T cells, yielded the isolated total RNA. The CDR3 has 13 residues. Germline values: CDR1 DFQATT, CDR2 SNEGSKA (reference sequence). These data belong to a study of monozygotic twins with inflammatory bowel disease. Each of the TCR libraries took approximately 3.5 ug of total RNA. The cDNA of both the TCRalpha and TCRbeta chains was subjected to two nested PCRs of approximately 17 and 9 cycles. TCRdb reprocessed the 5' RACE reads and keeps a single row for each CDR3 protein, giving no DNA. This sample's table has about 420,000 distinct CDR3 sequences.

V is TRBV20-1 and J is TRBJ2-3; TCRdb's D call of TRBD1 is untestable without DNA. The receptor's source is a human donor with ulcerative colitis or Crohn's disease, or a healthy co-twin of an affected twin (not recorded which). Sample: blood. The CDR3 here is CSAREPGRDTQYF.